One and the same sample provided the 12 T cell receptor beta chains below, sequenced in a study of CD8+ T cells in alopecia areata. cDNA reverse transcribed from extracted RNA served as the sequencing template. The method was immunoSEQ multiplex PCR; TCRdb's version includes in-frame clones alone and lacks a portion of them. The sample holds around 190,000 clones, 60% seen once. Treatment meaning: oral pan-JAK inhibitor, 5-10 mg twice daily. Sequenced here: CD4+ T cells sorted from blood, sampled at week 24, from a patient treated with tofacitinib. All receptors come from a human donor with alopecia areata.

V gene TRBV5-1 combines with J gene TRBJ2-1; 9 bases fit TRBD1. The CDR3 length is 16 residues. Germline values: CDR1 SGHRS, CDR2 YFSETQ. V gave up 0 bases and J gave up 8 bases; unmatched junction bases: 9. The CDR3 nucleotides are TGCGCCAGCAGCTTGGTCGGGACAGGGTCGTTCGATGAGCAGTTCTTC. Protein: CASSLVGTGSFDEQFF.

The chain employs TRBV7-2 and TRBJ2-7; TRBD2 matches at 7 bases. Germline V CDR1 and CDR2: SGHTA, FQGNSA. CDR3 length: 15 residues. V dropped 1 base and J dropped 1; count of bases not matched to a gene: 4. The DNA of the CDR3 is TGTGCCAGCAGCTTAGAACGGGGGGTATCCTACGAGCAGTACTTC. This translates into CASSLERGVSYEQYF. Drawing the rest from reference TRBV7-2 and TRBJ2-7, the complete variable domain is GAGVSQSPSNKVTEKGKDVELRCDPISGHTALYWYRQSLGQGLEFLIYFQGNSAPDKSGLPSDRFSAERTGGSVSTLTIQRTQQEDSAVYLCASSLERGVSYEQYFGPGTRLTVT.

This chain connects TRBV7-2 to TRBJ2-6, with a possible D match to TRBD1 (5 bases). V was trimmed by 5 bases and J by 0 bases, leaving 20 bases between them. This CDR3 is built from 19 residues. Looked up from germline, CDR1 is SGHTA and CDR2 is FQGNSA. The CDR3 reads CASSPFSLQENSGANVLTF. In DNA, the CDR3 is TGTGCCAGCAGCCCCTTCAGTCTACAGGAGAACTCTGGGGCCAACGTCCTGACTTTC.

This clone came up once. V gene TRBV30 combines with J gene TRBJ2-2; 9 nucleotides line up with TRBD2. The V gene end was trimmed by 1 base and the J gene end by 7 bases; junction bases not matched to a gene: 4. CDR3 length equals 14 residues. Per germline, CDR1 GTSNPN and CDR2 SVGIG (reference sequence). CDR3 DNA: TGTGCCTGGAGTGGGGTAGCGGGGGTCGGGGAGCTGTTTTTT. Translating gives CAWSGVAGVGELFF.

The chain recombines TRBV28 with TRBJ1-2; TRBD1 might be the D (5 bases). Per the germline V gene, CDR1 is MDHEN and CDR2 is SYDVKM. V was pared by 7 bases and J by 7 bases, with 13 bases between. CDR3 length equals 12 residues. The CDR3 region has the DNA TGTGCCAGCAACGGGGGATCTTTTGGCTACACCTTC. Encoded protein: CASNGGSFGYTF.

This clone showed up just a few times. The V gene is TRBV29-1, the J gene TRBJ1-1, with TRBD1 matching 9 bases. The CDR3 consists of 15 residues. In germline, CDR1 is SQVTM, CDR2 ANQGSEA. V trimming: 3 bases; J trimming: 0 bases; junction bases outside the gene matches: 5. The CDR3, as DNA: TGCAGCGTTGAGATAACAGGGGGCCTGAACACTGAAGCTTTCTTT. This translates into CSVEITGGLNTEAFF.

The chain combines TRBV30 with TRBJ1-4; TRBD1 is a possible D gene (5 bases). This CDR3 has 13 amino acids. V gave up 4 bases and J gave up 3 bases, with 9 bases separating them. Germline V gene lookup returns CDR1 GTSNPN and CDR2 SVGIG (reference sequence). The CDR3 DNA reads TGTGCCTGGACGGGGCAGTCTAATGAAAAACTGTTTTTT. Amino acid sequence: CAWTGQSNEKLFF.

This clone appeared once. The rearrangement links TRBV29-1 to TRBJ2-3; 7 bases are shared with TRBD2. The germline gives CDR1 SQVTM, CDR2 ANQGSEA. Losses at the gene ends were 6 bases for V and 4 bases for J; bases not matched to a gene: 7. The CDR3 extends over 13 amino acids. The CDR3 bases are TGCAGCGTCCGCGGGGAGGGTGCAGATACGCAGTATTTT. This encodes CSVRGEGADTQYF.

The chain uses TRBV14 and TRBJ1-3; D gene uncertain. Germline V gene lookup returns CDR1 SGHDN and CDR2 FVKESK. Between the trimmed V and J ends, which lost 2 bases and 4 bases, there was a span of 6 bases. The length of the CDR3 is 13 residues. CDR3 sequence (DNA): TGTGCCAGCAGCCAATTTCCGGGAAACACCATATATTTT. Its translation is CASSQFPGNTIYF.

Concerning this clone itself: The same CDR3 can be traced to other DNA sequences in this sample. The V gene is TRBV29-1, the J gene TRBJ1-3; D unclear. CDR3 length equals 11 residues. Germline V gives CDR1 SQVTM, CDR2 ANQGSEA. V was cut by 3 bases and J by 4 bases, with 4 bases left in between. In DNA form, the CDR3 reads TGCAGCGTTGATTCCGGAAACACCATATATTTT. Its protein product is CSVDSGNTIYF.

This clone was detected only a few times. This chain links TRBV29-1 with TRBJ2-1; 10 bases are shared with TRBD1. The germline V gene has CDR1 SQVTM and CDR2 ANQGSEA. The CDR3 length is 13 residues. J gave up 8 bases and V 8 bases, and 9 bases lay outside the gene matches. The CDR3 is CSTGTGATDEQFF. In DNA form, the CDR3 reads TGCAGCACGGGGACAGGGGCGACCGATGAGCAGTTCTTC.

The CDR3 sequence: CSYGTPENEQFF. The DNA of the CDR3 is TGCAGCTACGGGACACCCGAAAATGAGCAGTTCTTC. This rearrangement joins TRBV29-1 to TRBJ2-1; maybe TRBD1 (6 bases). CDR1 is SQVTM and CDR2 is ANQGSEA in the germline V gene. V lost 8 bases, J lost 7 bases, and 15 bases lay in between. The CDR3 is 12 residues long.